Each of the 28 T cell receptor beta chains below was sequenced from the same sample in a study of cytomegalovirus exposure and HLA in healthy donors (dated by TCRdb to 2016 to 2017). The library was made by the immunoSEQ multiplex PCR assay. For the multiplex PCR, a mixture combining 60 forward primers for TCR Vbeta segments and 13 reverse primers for TCR Jbeta segments was used. This immuneACCESS table, as held by TCRdb, lists in-frame sequences with V and J called but not all clones. Of the missing ones, under half trace to an unresolved V gene in checked studies; the others have no known cause. This sample comprises about 180,000 clones, about 75% of them detected only once. The ten largest clones represent 6.3% of the sample. What was sequenced was PBMCs. These receptors all come from a man in his forties or fifties in good health and CMV-seropositive.

The chain uses TRBV5-4 and TRBJ2-1; no firm D call. The CDR3 is 14 amino acids. Germline loops: CDR1 SGHNT, CDR2 YYREEE (reference sequence). V dropped 0 bases and J dropped 9 bases, with 13 bases sitting between them. The CDR3 reads CASSLDQSSSEQFF. CDR3 coding DNA: TGTGCCAGCAGCTTGGACCAGTCGTCGTCTGAGCAGTTCTTC.

The genes are TRBV28 and TRBJ1-1; D gene ambiguous. The germline gives CDR1 MDHEN, CDR2 SYDVKM. Trimming shortened V by 5 bases and J by 3 bases, and 7 bases separated the two germline ends. The length of the CDR3 is 12 residues. The chain's CDR3 is CASSQMDTEAFF. CDR3 coding DNA: TGTGCCAGCAGTCAGATGGACACTGAAGCTTTCTTT.

This chain connects TRBV2 to TRBJ2-3, with 7 bases lining up with TRBD2. Per germline, CDR1 SNHLY and CDR2 FYNNEI. The CDR3 consists of 14 residues. V lost 3 bases, J lost 4 bases, and 4 bases stayed unmatched. The chain's CDR3 is CASSEGGSADTQYF. CDR3 nucleotide sequence: TGTGCCAGCAGTGAGGGCGGGAGTGCAGATACGCAGTATTTT.

For this clone: This specimen includes other DNA sequences encoding the same CDR3. The genes are TRBV19 and TRBJ1-2; no reliable D call. CDR1 LNHDA and CDR2 SQIVND come from the germline V gene (reference sequence). The V end lost 3 bases, the J end lost 2 bases, and 10 bases lay between the germline ends. The CDR3 has 14 residues. CDR3 DNA sequence: TGTGCCAGTAGTATTCCTGGGCAAAACTATGGCTACACCTTC. Protein sequence: CASSIPGQNYGYTF.

V and J are TRBV14 and TRBJ2-3; 7 bases map to TRBD2. With 6 bases clipped from V and 0 bases from J, the junction kept 6 bases outside the gene matches. The CDR3 has 15 amino acids. Germline V gene lookup returns CDR1 SGHDN and CDR2 FVKESK. CDR3 DNA sequence: TGTGCCAGCAGGGCTAGCGGCACTAGCACAGATACGCAGTATTTT. This encodes CASRASGTSTDTQYF.

The chain employs TRBV11-2 and TRBJ2-7; no definite D call. Germline assignment: CDR1 SGHAT and CDR2 FQNNGV. V was cut by 5 bases and J by 6 bases, with 8 bases left in between. This CDR3 region has 11 residues. Here the CDR3 DNA reads TGTGCCAGCAGCCCCTCCCTCGAGCAGTACTTC. It is translated as CASSPSLEQYF.

The chain combines TRBV7-9 with TRBJ2-1, with TRBD1 as a possible D gene (6 bases). From germline, CDR1 is SEHNR and CDR2 FQNEAQ (reference sequence). Trimming shortened V by 2 bases and J by 3 bases, and 14 bases separated the two germline ends. The CDR3 consists of 16 residues. CDR3 protein: CASSLSYRDGYNEQFF. CDR3 coding DNA: TGTGCCAGCAGCTTATCGTACAGGGATGGCTACAATGAGCAGTTCTTC.

CDR3 DNA: TGCGCCAGCAGCTCTGATAGCGGGATGGGCACCGGGGAGCTGTTTTTT. Translated, it gives CASSSDSGMGTGELFF. The V call is TRBV5-1, the J call TRBJ2-2; TRBD2 agrees at 8 bases. Germline trimming cut 3 bases from V and 4 bases from J; bases unmatched to any gene: 8. This CDR3 comprises 16 residues. Germline V gene lookup returns CDR1 SGHRS and CDR2 YFSETQ.

The V and J genes are TRBV5-1 and TRBJ2-1, with 8 bases lining up with TRBD2. Trimming took 2 bases from V and 6 from J; bases not matched to a gene: 10. The CDR3 has 16 amino acids. CDR1 is SGHRS and CDR2 is YFSETQ in the germline V gene. This chain's CDR3 is CASSFERTSIGNEQFF. The DNA for the CDR3 is TGCGCCAGCAGCTTCGAGCGGACTAGCATCGGCAATGAGCAGTTCTTC.

V usage is TRBV4-2 and J usage is TRBJ2-2; no reliable D call. This CDR3 is 13 amino acids long. Trimming left V 4 bases short and J 3 bases short, with 6 bases between. The germline V gene encodes CDR1 LGHNA and CDR2 YNFKEQ. Here the CDR3 reads CASSPTDTGELFF. CDR3 in DNA: TGTGCCAGCAGCCCCACTGACACCGGGGAGCTGTTTTTT.

The CDR3 nucleotides read TGTGCCAGCAGCTTAGAACGGCGTAGCGATGAGCAGTTCTTC. Translating it yields CASSLERRSDEQFF. The chain has TRBV11-3 and TRBJ2-1; a weak D match, TRBD2 (5 bases). The length of the CDR3 is 14 residues. V was shortened by 0 bases and J by 8 bases, with 11 bases between the two germline ends. Germline V gene lookup returns CDR1 SGHNT and CDR2 YENEEA.

CDR3 protein: CASSPAGRFEAFF. CDR3 DNA: TGTGCCAGCAGCCCGGCGGGAAGGTTTGAAGCTTTCTTT. The rearrangement links TRBV7-9 to TRBJ1-1; no clear D. The CDR3 covers 13 residues. The V end was cut by 5 bases, the J end by 7 bases, with 14 bases between. From germline, CDR1 is SEHNR and CDR2 FQNEAQ (reference sequence).

The chain carries TRBV19 and TRBJ1-2; D ambiguous. The CDR3 covers 15 residues. Germline V gives CDR1 LNHDA, CDR2 SQIVND (reference sequence). V was clipped by 5 bases and J by 0 bases, with 13 bases between them. For the CDR3, the DNA is TGTGCCAGTAGTCTAGGACGGACTTCTAACTATGGCTACACCTTC. Its protein product is CASSLGRTSNYGYTF. Variable domain in full (rest from reference TRBV19 and TRBJ1-2): DGGITQSPKYLFRKEGQNVTLSCEQNLNHDAMYWYRQDPGQGLRLIYYSQIVNDFQKGDIAEGYSVSREKKESFPLTVTSAQKNPTAFYLCASSLGRTSNYGYTFGSGTRLTVV.

The J gene is TRBJ1-4, the V gene TRBV6-5; 8 bases are shared with TRBD1. Germline V lookup: CDR1 MNHEY, CDR2 SVGAGI. V was clipped by 5 bases and J by 8 bases; unmatched bases: 7. The length of the CDR3 is 14 residues. In nucleotides, the CDR3 is TGTGCCAGCAGTCCAGGGGGCGTAATGGAAAAACTGTTTTTT. It encodes CASSPGGVMEKLFF.

The chain joins TRBV2 to TRBJ2-5, with TRBD1 identical over 11 bases. This CDR3 is 15 amino acids long. V was clipped by 6 bases and J by 4 bases; unmatched bases: 7. The germline CDR1 and CDR2 sequences are SNHLY and FYNNEI. The CDR3 DNA is TGTGCCAGCAGCGGACAGGGGGCTGTTGGAGAGACCCAGTACTTC. Its translation is CASSGQGAVGETQYF. Drawing the rest from reference TRBV2 and TRBJ2-5, the complete variable domain is EPEVTQTPSHQVTQMGQEVILRCVPISNHLYFYWYRQILGQKVEFLVSFYNNEISEKSEIFDDQFSVERPDGSNFTLKIRSTKLEDSAMYFCASSGQGAVGETQYFGPGTRLLVL.

To note about this clone: One end of the junction fails to match germline, which may point to a read error. V is TRBV7-7 and J is TRBJ2-3; TRBD2 agrees at 8 bases. This CDR3 is built from 17 residues. Germline V lookup: CDR1 SSHAT, CDR2 FNYEAQ (reference sequence). Here the CDR3 reads CASSFGSGIGVTDTQYF. Here the CDR3 DNA reads TGTGCTAGCAGCTTCGGTAGCGGGATTGGGGTCACAGATACGCAGTATTTT.

The chain combines TRBV10-1 with TRBJ2-2; D remains unclear. Per the germline V gene, CDR1 is WNHNN and CDR2 is SYGVQD (reference sequence). This CDR3 comprises 12 residues. Trimming cost V 6 bases and J 6 bases, with 8 bases left between them. The CDR3 loop reads CASRNEPGELFF. CDR3 bases: TGCGCCAGCAGAAATGAGCCCGGGGAGCTGTTTTTT.

A word on this clone: This CDR3 is also generated by other DNA sequences in the sample. The CDR3 spells CASSLGTATGELFF. CDR3 DNA: TGCGCCAGCAGCTTAGGGACAGCAACCGGGGAGCTGTTTTTT. The chain recombines TRBV5-1 with TRBJ2-2, with 7 bases matching TRBD1. With 2 bases clipped from V and 5 bases from J, the junction kept 3 bases outside the gene matches. Germline loops: CDR1 SGHRS, CDR2 YFSETQ. The CDR3 has 14 amino acids.

The chain recombines TRBV7-8 with TRBJ2-5; D unclear. The germline CDR1 and CDR2 sequences are SGHVS and FQNEAQ. V shed 2 bases and J shed 5 bases, with 9 bases lying between them. CDR3 size: 13 residues. The DNA of the CDR3 is TGTGCCAGCAGCTTATCTAGATGGGAGACCCAGTACTTC. Residues: CASSLSRWETQYF.

This chain joins TRBV27 and TRBJ1-5; a weak D match, TRBD1 (5 bases). Trimming stripped 5 bases from V and 0 bases from J, with 11 bases between. CDR1 is MNHEY, CDR2 SMNVEV, per germline (reference sequence). The CDR3 consists of 15 residues. The CDR3 sequence is CASSRGPGSNQPQHF. The CDR3 DNA sequence: TGTGCCAGCAGTAGGGGTCCGGGTAGCAATCAGCCCCAGCATTTT.

This clone turned up a few times. The chain is built from TRBV19 and TRBJ2-1, with 11 bases that match TRBD2. The CDR3 contains 16 residues. With 3 bases clipped from V and 4 bases from J, the junction kept 5 bases outside the gene matches. Germline CDR1 and CDR2: LNHDA and SQIVND (reference sequence). CDR3 region: CASSMGSGRAYNEQFF. CDR3 sequence (DNA): TGTGCCAGTAGTATGGGTAGCGGGAGGGCGTACAATGAGCAGTTCTTC.

This clone was detected only a few times. The chain has TRBV11-3 and TRBJ2-7; no definite D call. Germline CDR1 is SGHNT and CDR2 is YENEEA. V was clipped by 8 bases and J by 3 bases, with 11 bases between them. The length of the CDR3 is 12 residues. The CDR3 bases are TGTGCCAGCGTGAGAGGTCTCTACGAGCAGTACTTC. Translated: CASVRGLYEQYF.

This clone was observed once. The gene calls are TRBV28 and TRBJ1-5; 10 bases match TRBD1. Trimming took 6 bases from V and 7 from J; bases not matched to a gene: 6. This CDR3 has 14 residues. CDR1 MDHEN and CDR2 SYDVKM come from the germline V gene. The CDR3 nucleotides are TGTGCCAGCAGACACCCGGGACAGGGGCAGCCCCAGCATTTT. Translated, it gives CASRHPGQGQPQHF.

The sample holds a few counts of this clone. The chain carries TRBV11-3 and TRBJ2-1; TRBD1 aligns across 10 bases. CDR1 is SGHNT, CDR2 YENEEA, per germline. There are 16 residues in the CDR3. Unmatched junction bases numbered 11, after V lost 3 bases and J lost 9 bases. CDR3 region: CASSFPPGQGRGEQFF. Here the CDR3 DNA reads TGTGCCAGCAGCTTCCCCCCGGGACAGGGGAGGGGTGAGCAGTTCTTC.

The sample holds a few counts of this clone. The genes are TRBV5-6 and TRBJ1-2, with D possibly being TRBD1 (6 bases). Germline CDR1 SGHDT, CDR2 YYEEEE. V was trimmed by 4 bases and J by 2 bases, leaving 18 bases between them. CDR3 length: 16 residues. The chain's CDR3 is CASSQVMWGPNYGYTF. The CDR3 bases are TGTGCCAGCAGCCAAGTGATGTGGGGGCCGAACTATGGCTACACCTTC. The whole variable domain, filled in from reference TRBV5-6 and TRBJ1-2, reads DAGVTQSPTHLIKTRGQQVTLRCSPKSGHDTVSWYQQALGQGPQFIFQYYEEEERQRGNFPDRFSGHQFPNYSSELNVNALLLGDSALYLCASSQVMWGPNYGYTFGSGTRLTVV.

This clone rates as medium-sized. The J gene is TRBJ1-1, the V gene TRBV10-3, with TRBD1 as a possible D gene (6 bases). Between the trimmed V and J ends, which lost 5 bases and 4 bases, there was a span of 20 bases. This CDR3 has 16 amino acids. The germline V gene has CDR1 ENHRY and CDR2 SYGVKD. The CDR3 sequence is CAISQPTGTDGTEAFF. The CDR3, as DNA: TGTGCCATCAGTCAACCTACAGGGACGGACGGCACTGAAGCTTTCTTT.

V is TRBV18 and J is TRBJ1-5; D possibly corresponds to TRBD1 (5 bases). V was cut by 3 bases and J by 4 bases, with 10 bases left in between. Germline V gives CDR1 KGHSH, CDR2 LQKENI. The length of the CDR3 is 14 residues. In DNA form, the CDR3 reads TGTGCCAGCTCACCCGGGGGGGATAATCAGCCCCAGCATTTT. It specifies CASSPGGDNQPQHF.

This rearrangement joins TRBV14 to TRBJ2-1, with 8 bases matching TRBD2. Germline V gene sequence: CDR1 SGHDN, CDR2 FVKESK. Trimming cost V 3 bases and J 8 bases; bases outside gene matches: 9. The length of the CDR3 is 15 residues. The CDR3 reads CASSQGVAGRDEQFF. Here the CDR3 DNA reads TGTGCCAGCAGCCAGGGGGTAGCGGGGAGGGATGAGCAGTTCTTC.